This T cell receptor (beta chain) was recorded in a study of blood T cell repertoires in COVID-19. About the research overall: Researchers got acute and convalescent COVID-19 samples from the United States, Italy and Spain.

V lost 3 bases and J 4 bases, leaving 11 bases between the germline ends. This CDR3 spans 14 amino acids. Germline lookup yields CDR1 MNHEY and CDR2 SMNVEV (reference sequence). Authors' analysis steps: Using reference gene primer amplification, nucleated cell counts were estimated. Profiling relied on immunoSEQ multiplex PCR, and the TCRdb table lists in-frame clones only, not all of them. For V, J and clone size, that table is used; D and trimming come from the DNA. This table has about 170,000 clones, around 84% appearing once. The chain uses TRBV27 and TRBJ2-3; D gene ambiguous. Source material: peripheral blood. This TCR was sampled from a man over 45 with active or convalescent COVID-19. CDR3 nucleotides: TGTGCCAGCAGTTTCCTGTCTAGTTCAGATACGCAGTATTTT. This encodes CASSFLSSSDTQYF.